This TCR beta chain is from a study of blood T cell repertoires in COVID-19. As handled by the study authors: How many nucleated cells were present was estimated from reference gene primer amplification. Sequenced by immunoSEQ multiplex PCR; TCRdb stores in-frame clones only, minus some. The V and J calls and clone size are taken from that table; D and trimming were inferred from the DNA. The table shows 120,000 or so clones, with about four fifths occurring only once. The CDR3 runs to 15 residues. Trimming cost V 1 base and J 0 bases, with 7 bases left between them. Germline CDR1 reads SGHVS; CDR2 reads FNYEAQ.

The clonotype originates from a man aged 40-50 years with active or convalescent COVID-19. The V and J genes are TRBV7-6 and TRBJ1-3; D is unclear. Source material: peripheral blood. CDR3 DNA: TGTGCCAGCAGCTTAGGAGCATTCTCTGGAAACACCATATATTTT. It codes for CASSLGAFSGNTIYF.